This T cell receptor (beta chain) stems from a study of blood T cell repertoires in COVID-19. Study in general: Collection of acute and convalescent COVID-19 samples took place in the United States, Italy and Spain.

TCRdb keeps only in-frame clones here, not all; method: immunoSEQ multiplex PCR. The data contain 150,000 to 200,000 clones, roughly 80% of them singletons. Trimming cost V 4 bases and J 3 bases; bases outside gene matches: 9. Per the germline V gene, CDR1 is SGHVS and CDR2 is FQNEAQ. There are 15 residues in the CDR3. This chain uses TRBV7-8 with TRBJ2-7; the match to TRBD1 covers 7 bases. This clonotype was sampled from a woman aged 80 or over with COVID-19, enrolled during active disease. Sequencing input: peripheral blood. In nucleotides, the CDR3 is TGTGCCAGCAGCTCGGCGCCGGGACAGAACTACGAGCAGTACTTC. This codes for CASSSAPGQNYEQYF.